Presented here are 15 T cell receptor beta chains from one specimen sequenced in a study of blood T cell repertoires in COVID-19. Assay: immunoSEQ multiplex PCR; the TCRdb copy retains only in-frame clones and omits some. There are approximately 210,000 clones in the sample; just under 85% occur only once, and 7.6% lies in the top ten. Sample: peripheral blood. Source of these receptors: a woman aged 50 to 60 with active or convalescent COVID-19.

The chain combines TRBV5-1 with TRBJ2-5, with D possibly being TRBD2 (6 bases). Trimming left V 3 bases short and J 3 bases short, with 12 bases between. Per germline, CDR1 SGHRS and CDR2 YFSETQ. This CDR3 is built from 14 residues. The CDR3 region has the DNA TGCGCCAGCAGCTGGGGGGACGCTAAAGAGACCCAGTACTTC. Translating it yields CASSWGDAKETQYF.

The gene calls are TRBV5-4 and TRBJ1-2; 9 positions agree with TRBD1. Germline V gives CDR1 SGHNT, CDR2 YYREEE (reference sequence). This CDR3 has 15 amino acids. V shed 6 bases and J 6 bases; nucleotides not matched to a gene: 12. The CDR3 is CASTMETGGLHGYTF. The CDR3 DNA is TGTGCCAGCACTATGGAGACAGGGGGTTTACATGGCTACACCTTC.

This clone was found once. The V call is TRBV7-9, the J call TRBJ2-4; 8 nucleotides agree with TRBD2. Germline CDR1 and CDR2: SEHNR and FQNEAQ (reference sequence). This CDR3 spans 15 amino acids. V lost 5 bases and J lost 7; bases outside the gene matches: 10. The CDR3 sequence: CASSATAGVGNIQYF. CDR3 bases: TGTGCCAGCAGCGCCACAGCGGGAGTGGGGAACATTCAGTACTTC.

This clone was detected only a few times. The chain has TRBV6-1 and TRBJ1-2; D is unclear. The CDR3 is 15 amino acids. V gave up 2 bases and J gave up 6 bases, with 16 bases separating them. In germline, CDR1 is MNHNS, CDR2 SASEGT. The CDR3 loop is CASSEFGGGPHGYTF. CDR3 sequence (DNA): TGTGCCAGCAGTGAATTTGGTGGAGGGCCCCATGGCTACACCTTC.

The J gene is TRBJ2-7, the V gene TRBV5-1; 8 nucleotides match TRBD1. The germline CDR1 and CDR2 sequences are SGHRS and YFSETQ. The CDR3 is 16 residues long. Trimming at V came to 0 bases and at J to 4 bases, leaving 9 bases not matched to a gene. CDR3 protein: CASSLGLGQGQYEQYF. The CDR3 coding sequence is TGCGCCAGCAGCTTGGGGTTAGGACAGGGTCAGTACGAGCAGTACTTC.

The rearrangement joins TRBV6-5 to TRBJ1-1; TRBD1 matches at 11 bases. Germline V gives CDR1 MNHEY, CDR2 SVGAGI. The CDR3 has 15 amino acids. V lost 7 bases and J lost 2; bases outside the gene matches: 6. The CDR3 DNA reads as TGTGCCAGCAACGGACAGGGGGCGGGAAACACTGAAGCTTTCTTT. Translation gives CASNGQGAGNTEAFF.

The CDR3 region is CASSGGTGPFRGYTF. CDR3 bases: TGCGCCAGCAGCGGGGGGACAGGTCCCTTTAGAGGCTACACCTTC. This sequence joins TRBV5-1 and TRBJ1-2; 8 bases map to TRBD1. The CDR3 covers 15 residues. The germline V gene has CDR1 SGHRS and CDR2 YFSETQ. J lost 8 bases, V lost 4 bases, and 13 bases had no gene match.

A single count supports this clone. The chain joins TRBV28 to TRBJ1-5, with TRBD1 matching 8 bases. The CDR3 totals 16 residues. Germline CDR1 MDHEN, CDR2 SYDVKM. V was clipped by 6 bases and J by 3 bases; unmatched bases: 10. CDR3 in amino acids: CASRLAQGVVNQPQHF. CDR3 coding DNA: TGTGCCAGCAGACTTGCACAGGGGGTGGTCAATCAGCCCCAGCATTTT. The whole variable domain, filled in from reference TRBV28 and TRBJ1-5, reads DVKVTQSSRYLVKRTGEKVFLECVQDMDHENMFWYRQDPGLGLRLIYFSYDVKMKEKGDIPEGYSVSREKKERFSLILESASTNQTSMYLCASRLAQGVVNQPQHFGDGTRLSIL.

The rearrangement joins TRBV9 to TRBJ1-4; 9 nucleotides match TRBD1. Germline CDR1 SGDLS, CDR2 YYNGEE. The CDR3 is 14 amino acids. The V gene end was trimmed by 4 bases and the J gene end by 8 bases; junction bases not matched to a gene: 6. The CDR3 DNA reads TGTGCCAGCAGCTCTGGGACAGGGCGGGAAAAACTGTTTTTT. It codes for CASSSGTGREKLFF.

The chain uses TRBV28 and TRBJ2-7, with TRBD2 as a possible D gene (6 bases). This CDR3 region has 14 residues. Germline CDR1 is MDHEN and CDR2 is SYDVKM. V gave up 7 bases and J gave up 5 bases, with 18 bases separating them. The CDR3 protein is CASNGGATSNEQYV. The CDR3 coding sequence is TGTGCCAGCAATGGAGGGGCAACAAGCAACGAGCAGTACGTC.

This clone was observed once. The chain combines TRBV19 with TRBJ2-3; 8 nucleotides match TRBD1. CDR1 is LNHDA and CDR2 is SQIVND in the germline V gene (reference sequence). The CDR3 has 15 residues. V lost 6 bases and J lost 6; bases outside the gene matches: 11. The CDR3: CASRPLDRGLDTQYF. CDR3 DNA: TGTGCCAGTAGACCCCTAGACAGGGGCCTTGATACGCAGTATTTT.

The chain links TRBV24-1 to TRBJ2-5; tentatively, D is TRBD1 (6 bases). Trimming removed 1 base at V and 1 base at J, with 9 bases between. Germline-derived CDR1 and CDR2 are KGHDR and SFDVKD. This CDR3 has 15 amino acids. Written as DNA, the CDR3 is TGTGCCACCAGTGATTTTGGGGGCAGCCAAGAGACCCAGTACTTC. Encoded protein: CATSDFGGSQETQYF.

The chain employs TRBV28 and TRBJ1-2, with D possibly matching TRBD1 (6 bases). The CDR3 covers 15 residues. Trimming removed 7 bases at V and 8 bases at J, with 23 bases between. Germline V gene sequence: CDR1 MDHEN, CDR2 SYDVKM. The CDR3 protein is CASTIQGSLSRGYTF. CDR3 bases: TGTGCCAGCACAATTCAGGGGTCCCTATCTAGGGGCTACACCTTC.

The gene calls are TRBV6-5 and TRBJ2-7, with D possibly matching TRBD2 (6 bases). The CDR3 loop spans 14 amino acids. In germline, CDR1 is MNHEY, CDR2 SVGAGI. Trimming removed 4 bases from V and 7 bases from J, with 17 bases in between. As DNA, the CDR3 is TGTGCCAGCAGTTTTAGTCTAGGAGGGTGGGAGCAGTACTTC. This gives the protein CASSFSLGGWEQYF.

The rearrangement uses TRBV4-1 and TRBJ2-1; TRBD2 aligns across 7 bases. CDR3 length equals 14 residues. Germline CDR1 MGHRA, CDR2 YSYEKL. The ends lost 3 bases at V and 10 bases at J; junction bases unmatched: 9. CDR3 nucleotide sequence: TGCGCCAGCAGCCATGCCTCACCCGGGGGGGAGCAGTTCTTC. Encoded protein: CASSHASPGGEQFF.